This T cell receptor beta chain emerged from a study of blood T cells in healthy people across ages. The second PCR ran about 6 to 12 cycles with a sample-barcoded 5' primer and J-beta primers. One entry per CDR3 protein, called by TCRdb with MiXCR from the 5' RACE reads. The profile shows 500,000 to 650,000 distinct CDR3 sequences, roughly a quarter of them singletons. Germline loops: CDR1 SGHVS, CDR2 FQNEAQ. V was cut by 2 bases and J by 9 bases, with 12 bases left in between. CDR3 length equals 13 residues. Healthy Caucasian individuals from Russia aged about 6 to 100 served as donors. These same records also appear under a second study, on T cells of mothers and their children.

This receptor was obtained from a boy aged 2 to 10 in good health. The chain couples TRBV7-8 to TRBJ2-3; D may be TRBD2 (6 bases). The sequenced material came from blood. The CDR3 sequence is CASSLTGTPTQYF. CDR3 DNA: TGTGCCAGCAGCTTAACTGGGACTCCGACGCAGTATTTT.